What follows are 19 T cell receptor beta chains derived from one specimen sequenced in a study of technical replicates of blood from a few donors. Method: immunoSEQ multiplex PCR; TCRdb's copy keeps in-frame clones and lacks some. The sample has about 82,000 clones; around 94% are singletons. Sequenced sample: T cells isolated from PBMCs. The source is a human donor in good health.

CDR3 amino acids: CASKEGALNTEAFF. The CDR3 nucleotides are TGTGCCAGCAAGGAGGGGGCCTTGAACACTGAAGCTTTCTTT. V is TRBV2 and J is TRBJ1-1; 7 bases map to TRBD1. Germline loops: CDR1 SNHLY, CDR2 FYNNEI. This CDR3 region has 14 residues. Losses at the gene ends were 7 bases for V and 0 bases for J; bases not matched to a gene: 5.

The chain employs TRBV28 and TRBJ2-7, with 8 positions matching TRBD1. The trim removed 1 base at V and 1 base at J, leaving 15 bases unmatched. In germline, CDR1 is MDHEN, CDR2 SYDVKM. The CDR3 totals 19 residues. CDR3 loop: CASSLFPISGTGGSYEQYF. CDR3 in DNA: TGTGCCAGCAGTTTATTTCCGATTTCTGGGACAGGAGGATCCTACGAGCAGTACTTC.

The table lists this clone with a count of one. The chain has TRBV19 and TRBJ1-2; 7 nucleotides agree with TRBD1. Per the germline V gene, CDR1 is LNHDA and CDR2 is SQIVND (reference sequence). The ends lost 5 bases at V and 5 bases at J; junction bases unmatched: 8. This CDR3 has 14 amino acids. CDR3 residues: CASSLDREDYGYTF. The CDR3 DNA follows: TGTGCCAGTAGTCTCGACAGGGAGGATTATGGCTACACCTTC.

This chain uses TRBV11-3 with TRBJ1-1; the D gene is possibly TRBD1 (5 bases). V lost 5 bases to trimming and J lost 1 base, with 11 bases between them. Germline V CDR1 and CDR2: SGHNT, YENEEA. The CDR3 runs 14 residues. The CDR3 sequence is CASSPTVWNTEAFF. CDR3 coding DNA: TGTGCCAGCAGCCCGACAGTGTGGAACACTGAAGCTTTCTTT.

V is TRBV27 and J is TRBJ2-7, with 9 nucleotides matching TRBD1. V was pared by 2 bases and J by 4 bases, with 3 bases of the junction left unmatched. Germline V gene data show CDR1 as MNHEY and CDR2 as SMNVEV (reference sequence). The CDR3 is 14 amino acids. Here the CDR3 DNA reads TGTGCCAGCAGTTTAGAGGACAGGGGATACGAGCAGTACTTC. Translated: CASSLEDRGYEQYF.

The genes are TRBV6-5 and TRBJ1-2; D uncertain. The CDR3 covers 13 residues. The germline CDR1 and CDR2 sequences are MNHEY and SVGAGI. Between the trimmed V and J ends, which lost 11 bases and 0 bases, there was a span of 13 bases. The CDR3 loop reads CAAAAATNYGYTF. CDR3 DNA sequence: TGTGCCGCAGCGGCAGCGACTAACTATGGCTACACCTTC.

The genes are TRBV4-1 and TRBJ2-1, with D uncertain. V lost 0 bases and J 9 bases, leaving 15 bases between the germline ends. Germline CDR1 and CDR2: MGHRA and YSYEKL. This CDR3 has 15 amino acids. The CDR3 sequence: CASSQDRGVWLEQFF. The CDR3 region has the DNA TGCGCCAGCAGCCAAGATCGCGGAGTGTGGCTTGAGCAGTTCTTC.

This chain uses TRBV23-1 with TRBJ2-7; weak D call: TRBD1 (6 bases). TRBV23-1 is annotated as an ORF whose role is uncertain. CDR3 length: 12 amino acids. The V end lost 4 bases, the J end lost 3 bases, and 7 bases lay between the germline ends. The CDR3 DNA follows: TGCGCCAGCAGTCTGGACAGCTACGAGCAGTACTTC. It codes for CASSLDSYEQYF.

The rearrangement joins TRBV27 to TRBJ2-5, with unresolved D. The CDR3 is made up of 13 amino acids. Germline V gives CDR1 MNHEY, CDR2 SMNVEV (reference sequence). V was clipped by 0 bases and J by 1 base, with 3 bases between them. Written as DNA, the CDR3 is TGTGCCAGCAGTTTATCCCTCCAAGAGACCCAGTACTTC. It specifies CASSLSLQETQYF.

The chain links TRBV12-5 to TRBJ2-7, with 7 positions matching TRBD1. Germline V gives CDR1 LGHNT, CDR2 FRNRAP. The CDR3 runs to 12 residues. V lost 7 bases and J lost 3; bases outside the gene matches: 3. The DNA of the CDR3 is TGTGCTAGTGTCGGACAGGTCTACGAGCAGTACTTC. It yields the protein CASVGQVYEQYF.

The DNA of the CDR3 is TGTGCCAGCAGCTTAGGGATAGCGGGAGGGAGCAATGAGCAGTTCTTC. Its protein product is CASSLGIAGGSNEQFF. This chain links TRBV7-3 with TRBJ2-1; 11 nucleotides agree with TRBD2. J was trimmed by 6 bases and V by 2 bases; bases with no gene match: 6. The length of the CDR3 is 16 residues. Per germline, CDR1 SGHTA and CDR2 FQGTGA.

The V and J genes are TRBV5-1 and TRBJ2-7; TRBD2 matches 10 bases. The CDR3 is made up of 19 amino acids. The germline V gene encodes CDR1 SGHRS and CDR2 YFSETQ. V dropped 4 bases and J dropped 4; count of bases not matched to a gene: 20. The CDR3 nucleotides are TGCGCCAGCAGCAAAGGGTCGGGCCTAGCGGGAGACGATTCGTACGAGCAGTACTTC. Translated: CASSKGSGLAGDDSYEQYF.

The genes are TRBV27 and TRBJ2-7; TRBD2 aligns across 7 bases. The CDR3 covers 15 residues. V shed 6 bases, J shed 3 bases, and the junction held 11 bases outside the gene matches. Germline CDR1 is MNHEY and CDR2 is SMNVEV (reference sequence). The CDR3 nucleotides are TGTGCCAGCAGGGATGCTAGCGGACGATTCTACGAGCAGTACTTC. It encodes CASRDASGRFYEQYF.

This clone turned up a few times. The chain uses TRBV7-9 and TRBJ1-2, with D unresolved. The CDR3 extends over 13 amino acids. Germline-derived CDR1 and CDR2 are SEHNR and FQNEAQ (reference sequence). Trimming cost V 2 bases and J 0 bases, with 4 bases left between them. The CDR3 spells CASSLTANYGYTF. CDR3 bases: TGTGCCAGCAGCTTAACAGCTAACTATGGCTACACCTTC.

The chain carries TRBV5-1 and TRBJ2-1; no clear D. With 6 bases removed from V and 5 bases from J, the gap between germline ends came to 9 bases. Germline values: CDR1 SGHRS, CDR2 YFSETQ. The CDR3 runs 12 residues. CDR3 region: CASNLLDNEQFF. The CDR3 DNA reads TGCGCCAGCAATTTACTTGACAATGAGCAGTTCTTC.

In this sample, this clone turned up once. The chain carries TRBV2 and TRBJ1-5; 7 nucleotides match TRBD1. CDR1 and CDR2 from the germline V gene are SNHLY and FYNNEI. V gave up 5 bases and J gave up 4 bases; unmatched junction bases: 2. CDR3 length: 13 residues. This CDR3 reads CASSQQGNQPQHF. In nucleotides, the CDR3 is TGTGCCAGCAGTCAACAGGGGAATCAGCCCCAGCATTTT.

V usage is TRBV2 and J usage is TRBJ1-5, with D perhaps TRBD1 (5 bases). The CDR3 loop spans 14 amino acids. Germline loops: CDR1 SNHLY, CDR2 FYNNEI. Trimming took 0 bases from V and 6 from J, leaving 9 bases between them. The CDR3 nucleotides read TGTGCCAGCAGTGAAGCTCAGGGTGGTCAGCCCCAGCATTTT. Amino acids: CASSEAQGGQPQHF.

The chain links TRBV5-4 to TRBJ2-5; 7 bases line up with TRBD1. CDR1 is SGHNT, CDR2 YYREEE, per germline (reference sequence). J gave up 1 base and V 7 bases, and 4 bases lay outside the gene matches. The CDR3 is 13 amino acids. CDR3 in amino acids: CASSGQVQETQYF. CDR3 sequence (DNA): TGTGCCAGCTCCGGACAGGTCCAAGAGACCCAGTACTTC.

The V call is TRBV6-1, the J call TRBJ1-3; D not resolved. The germline V gene encodes CDR1 MNHNS and CDR2 SASEGT. The CDR3 length is 12 residues. Trimming took 5 bases from V and 1 from J, leaving 3 bases between them. The CDR3 bases are TGTGCCAGCAGTTATTCTGGAAACACCATATATTTT. Amino acids: CASSYSGNTIYF.